The 27 T cell receptor beta chains listed next were all sequenced from one sample in a study of shared clonotypes between healthy human individuals. CD45RO negativity and positive selection for CCR7 defined naive CD8 cells, a population that excluded terminally differentiated effector memory CD45RA+ cells. Produced via immunoSEQ multiplex PCR; TCRdb's table is partial and in-frame only. The repertoire has more than 2 million clones, just under 95% of them found once; the top ten carry about 1.1%. Sequencing was done on a sample of naive CD8+ T cells sorted from blood. These receptors were collected from a man aged 18 to 29 in good health.

For this clone: The sample has other DNA sequences that encode this CDR3 too. The J gene is TRBJ2-7, the V gene TRBV5-1, with D perhaps TRBD1 (6 bases). CDR3 length: 13 residues. The V gene lost 1 base and the J gene lost 1 base, with 6 bases spanning the gap. Germline V lookup: CDR1 SGHRS, CDR2 YFSETQ. This chain's CDR3 is CASSLTGSYEQYF. CDR3 sequence (DNA): TGCGCCAGCAGCTTGACAGGGTCCTACGAGCAGTACTTC.

The chain joins TRBV5-8 to TRBJ1-5, with D possibly being TRBD1 (5 bases). CDR3 length equals 13 residues. Germline V gene data show CDR1 as SGHTS and CDR2 as YDEGEE. Trimming removed 2 bases from V and 4 bases from J, with 7 bases in between. For the CDR3, the DNA is TGTGCCAGCAGCTTCTCAGGGAATCAGCCCCAGCATTTT. Its translation is CASSFSGNQPQHF.

The V gene is TRBV28, the J gene TRBJ2-5; D gene unclear. Per the germline V gene, CDR1 is MDHEN and CDR2 is SYDVKM. The CDR3 length is 16 residues. V was trimmed by 5 bases and J by 0 bases, leaving 16 bases between them. The chain's CDR3 is CASSPPPRSYQETQYF. For the CDR3, the DNA is TGTGCCAGCAGTCCCCCCCCTCGCTCGTACCAAGAGACCCAGTACTTC. The whole variable domain, filled in from reference TRBV28 and TRBJ2-5, reads DVKVTQSSRYLVKRTGEKVFLECVQDMDHENMFWYRQDPGLGLRLIYFSYDVKMKEKGDIPEGYSVSREKKERFSLILESASTNQTSMYLCASSPPPRSYQETQYFGPGTRLLVL.

This clone was seen only once. The rearrangement links TRBV4-3 to TRBJ1-6; perhaps TRBD1 as D (5 bases). The V end lost 4 bases, the J end lost 8 bases, and 12 bases lay between the germline ends. The CDR3 length is 14 residues. CDR1 LGHNA and CDR2 YSLEER come from the germline V gene. The CDR3 loop reads CASSPDKDYSPLHF. The CDR3, as DNA: TGCGCCAGCAGCCCGGACAAGGATTATTCACCCCTCCACTTT.

The chain carries TRBV30 and TRBJ2-4; TRBD1 matches 10 bases. Germline V lookup: CDR1 GTSNPN, CDR2 SVGIG (reference sequence). This CDR3 region has 16 residues. V shed 3 bases, J shed 1 base, and the junction held 6 bases outside the gene matches. Here the CDR3 DNA reads TGTGCCTGGAGGGTTAGGGACAGGGGCGCCAAAAACATTCAGTACTTC. Its translation: CAWRVRDRGAKNIQYF.

The genes are TRBV7-9 and TRBJ2-1; D gene ambiguous. The germline V gene encodes CDR1 SEHNR and CDR2 FQNEAQ (reference sequence). Trimming shortened V by 5 bases and J by 2 bases, and 13 bases separated the two germline ends. The CDR3 has 15 amino acids. In nucleotides, the CDR3 is TGTGCCAGCAGCCCAGCGTCTCGTACCTACAATGAGCAGTTCTTC. Translation gives CASSPASRTYNEQFF.

The chain employs TRBV2 and TRBJ1-1, with D hard to call. Germline V gives CDR1 SNHLY, CDR2 FYNNEI. The V end was cut by 4 bases, the J end by 1 base, with 7 bases between. The CDR3 consists of 13 residues. The CDR3 DNA sequence: TGTGCCAGCAGTGCGACTCCGAACACTGAAGCTTTCTTT. This translates into CASSATPNTEAFF.

V and J are TRBV19 and TRBJ1-1, with unresolved D. Trimming left V 5 bases short and J 4 bases short, with 8 bases between. CDR3 length: 12 amino acids. Germline assignment: CDR1 LNHDA and CDR2 SQIVND (reference sequence). Written as DNA, the CDR3 is TGTGCCAGTAGTCGTGGTTTCACTGAAGCTTTCTTT. This gives the protein CASSRGFTEAFF.

The J gene is TRBJ2-1, the V gene TRBV27; the D is unclear. Germline V CDR1 and CDR2: MNHEY, SMNVEV (reference sequence). The CDR3 is 15 amino acids. V lost 4 bases, J lost 7 bases, and 17 bases lay in between. In DNA, the CDR3 is TGTGCCAGCAGTTCCCTCCATATGACGCCTAATGAGCAGTTCTTC. Translating gives CASSSLHMTPNEQFF.

Notes on this clone: Other DNA sequences in the same sample also yield this CDR3. The chain is built from TRBV27 and TRBJ2-5, with 12 bases identical to TRBD2. Germline CDR1 MNHEY, CDR2 SMNVEV (reference sequence). V shed 4 bases and J 4 bases; nucleotides not matched to a gene: 4. This CDR3 spans 15 amino acids. The CDR3 coding sequence is TGTGCCAGCAGTTCGCTACTAGCGGGAGGAGAGACCCAGTACTTC. This encodes CASSSLLAGGETQYF.

Remarks on this clone: This sample includes further DNA sequences coding for the same CDR3. The chain employs TRBV9 and TRBJ2-2; the D gene is possibly TRBD2 (5 bases). Germline-derived CDR1 and CDR2 are SGDLS and YYNGEE. V was pared by 4 bases and J by 8 bases, with 9 bases between. CDR3 length: 12 amino acids. For the CDR3, the DNA is TGTGCCAGCAGCCCCCCGGGAGGGGAGCTGTTTTTT. Residues: CASSPPGGELFF.

This chain connects TRBV27 to TRBJ2-5, with 8 bases fitting TRBD2. Trimming took 0 bases from V and 2 from J; bases not matched to a gene: 8. The CDR3 contains 17 residues. Germline-derived CDR1 and CDR2 are MNHEY and SMNVEV (reference sequence). This chain's CDR3 is CASSLSRGEWVQETQYF. In DNA form, the CDR3 reads TGTGCCAGCAGTTTATCGCGGGGGGAGTGGGTTCAAGAGACCCAGTACTTC.

This sequence joins TRBV11-2 and TRBJ1-2, with D possibly matching TRBD1 (5 bases). The V gene lost 5 bases and the J gene lost 4 bases, with 14 bases spanning the gap. Germline loops: CDR1 SGHAT, CDR2 FQNNGV. The CDR3 runs to 14 residues. The CDR3 spells CASSKSGTVYGYTF. DNA of the CDR3: TGTGCCAGCAGCAAATCCGGGACGGTCTATGGCTACACCTTC.

J is TRBJ1-1 and V is TRBV5-6, with D unresolved. The ends were cut back, 4 bases at V and 4 bases at J, with 20 bases in the middle. Germline-derived CDR1 and CDR2 are SGHDT and YYEEEE. The CDR3 extends over 16 amino acids. The CDR3 DNA sequence: TGTGCCAGCAGCCAACGCCCCCTCCTGGAAGGCACTGAAGCTTTCTTT. The encoded protein is CASSQRPLLEGTEAFF.

A word on this clone: Other DNA sequences of this sample code for an identical CDR3. V is TRBV30 and J is TRBJ1-1; D gene unclear. Germline-derived CDR1 and CDR2 are GTSNPN and SVGIG (reference sequence). Deletions cut 3 bases from V and 1 base from J, with 6 bases between. The length of the CDR3 is 12 residues. CDR3 DNA: TGTGCCTGGAGCCTTCCGAACACTGAAGCTTTCTTT. Protein: CAWSLPNTEAFF. Using reference TRBV30 and TRBJ1-1 for the parts outside the CDR3, the full variable domain is SQTIHQWPATLVQPVGSPLSLECTVEGTSNPNLYWYRQAAGRGLQLLFYSVGIGQISSEVPQNLSASRPQDRQFILSSKKLLLSDSGFYLCAWSLPNTEAFFGQGTRLTVV.

The chain links TRBV5-1 to TRBJ1-6; TRBD1 matches 7 bases. The V gene's germline CDR1 is SGHRS and CDR2 YFSETQ. This CDR3 contains 16 residues. Trimming cost V 4 bases and J 8 bases; bases outside gene matches: 12. The CDR3: CASSLGWDRGDSPLHF. The CDR3, as DNA: TGCGCCAGCAGCCTAGGCTGGGACAGAGGTGATTCACCCCTCCACTTT.

The genes are TRBV4-3 and TRBJ2-1; 10 positions match TRBD2. This CDR3 spans 16 amino acids. V was clipped by 0 bases and J by 5 bases; unmatched bases: 4. Germline V gives CDR1 LGHNA, CDR2 YSLEER. The chain's CDR3 is CASSQDFGLADNEQFF. The CDR3 nucleotides read TGCGCCAGCAGCCAAGATTTTGGACTAGCGGACAATGAGCAGTTCTTC.

The chain is built from TRBV7-9 and TRBJ2-2; TRBD1 is a possible D gene (6 bases). This CDR3 comprises 14 residues. Germline CDR1 SEHNR, CDR2 FQNEAQ (reference sequence). V was trimmed by 1 base and J by 6 bases, leaving 9 bases between them. The CDR3 DNA reads as TGTGCCAGCAGCTTAGACAGGGCGGCCGGGGAGCTGTTTTTT. It is translated as CASSLDRAAGELFF.

A word on this clone: Compared with germline, one end of the junction differs, possibly owing to a read error. The V call is TRBV7-7, the J call TRBJ2-2; D is uncertain. Germline values: CDR1 SSHAT, CDR2 FNYEAQ (reference sequence). This CDR3 is built from 14 residues. The chain's CDR3 is CASTTGPFAGELFF. CDR3 sequence (DNA): TGTGCTAGCACCACGGGCCCATTCGCCGGGGAGCTGTTTTTT. The complete variable domain, with remaining parts taken from reference TRBV7-7 and TRBJ2-2, reads GAGVSQSPRYKVTKRGQDVTLRCDPISSHATLYWYQQALGQGPEFLTYFNYEAQPDKSGLPSDRFSAERPEGSISTLTIQRTEQRDSAMYRCASTTGPFAGELFFGEGSRLTVL.

This chain joins TRBV4-2 and TRBJ1-3, with no clear D. This CDR3 contains 13 residues. Looked up from germline, CDR1 is LGHNA and CDR2 is YNFKEQ. Trimming took 3 bases from V and 2 from J, leaving 5 bases between them. The CDR3 protein is CASSQDPGNTIYF. CDR3 sequence (DNA): TGTGCCAGCAGCCAGGACCCTGGAAACACCATATATTTT.

This chain uses TRBV4-1 with TRBJ2-2, with a weak D call TRBD1 (5 bases). Germline V gene sequence: CDR1 MGHRA, CDR2 YSYEKL. The CDR3 totals 16 residues. Trimming cost V 4 bases and J 0 bases, with 12 bases left between them. The CDR3 reads CASSPTEFTNTGELFF. The CDR3 DNA sequence: TGCGCCAGCAGCCCGACAGAATTTACGAACACCGGGGAGCTGTTTTTT.

The chain employs TRBV12-5 and TRBJ2-5, with TRBD2 as a possible D gene (5 bases). Per the germline V gene, CDR1 is LGHNT and CDR2 is FRNRAP. Deletions cut 2 bases from V and 2 bases from J, with 12 bases between. The length of the CDR3 is 15 residues. As DNA, the CDR3 is TGTGCTAGTGGTTTGCCCTTCGGGGAACAAGAGACCCAGTACTTC. Translating gives CASGLPFGEQETQYF.

CDR3 amino acids: CASSREGNQPQHF. CDR3 coding DNA: TGTGCCAGCAGCAGGGAGGGCAATCAGCCCCAGCATTTT. The chain links TRBV27 to TRBJ1-5; D is possibly TRBD1 (5 bases). The germline gives CDR1 MNHEY, CDR2 SMNVEV (reference sequence). V was cut by 6 bases and J by 2 bases, with 8 bases left in between. This CDR3 spans 13 amino acids.

On this clone itself: Relative to the germline gene, one junction end is altered; a read error may explain this. The rearrangement uses TRBV6-5 and TRBJ1-1, with D uncertain. The CDR3 has 11 amino acids. Germline CDR1 is MNHEY and CDR2 is SVGAGI. In DNA, the CDR3 is TGTGCCACCGAGGACGGGAGCGATCTGGTCTTT. It codes for CATEDGSDLVF.

The chain links TRBV30 to TRBJ1-2; the D is unclear. The ends were cut back, 3 bases at V and 5 bases at J, with 16 bases in the middle. CDR3 length equals 14 residues. Germline V CDR1 and CDR2: GTSNPN, SVGIG (reference sequence). DNA of the CDR3: TGTGCCTGGAGCGTTCCCGAACAGCTATATGGCTACACCTTC. Its protein product is CAWSVPEQLYGYTF.

The V gene is TRBV6-6, the J gene TRBJ1-3, with 7 bases lining up with TRBD1. Germline CDR1 and CDR2: MNHNY and SVGAGI (reference sequence). V shed 6 bases and J 3 bases; nucleotides not matched to a gene: 5. The CDR3 loop spans 14 amino acids. The CDR3 bases are TGTGCCAGCAGACACACAGGGGTTGGAAACACCATATATTTT. Encoded protein: CASRHTGVGNTIYF.

This chain links TRBV9 with TRBJ2-5, with TRBD1 matching over 9 bases. Losses at the gene ends were 4 bases for V and 1 base for J; bases not matched to a gene: 8. The CDR3 is made up of 16 amino acids. CDR1 and CDR2 (germline): SGDLS, YYNGEE. The CDR3: CASSTPGQGTQETQYF. CDR3 bases: TGTGCCAGCAGCACCCCCGGACAGGGGACCCAAGAGACCCAGTACTTC.